The 8 T cell receptor beta chains presented below share a single source sample, sequenced in a study of cytomegalovirus exposure and HLA in healthy donors. Primers: 60 Vbeta forward and 13 Jbeta reverse. Using immunoSEQ multiplex PCR, the repertoire was profiled, and TCRdb retains in-frame clones only, with some absent. The sample carries about 100,000 clones, roughly three quarters recorded once. The material sequenced was PBMCs. The source of these receptors is an older woman in good health and CMV-seropositive.

This clone was observed a few times. The V gene is TRBV5-8, the J gene TRBJ2-3; D perhaps matches TRBD1 (5 bases). This CDR3 is built from 14 residues. V was pared by 4 bases and J by 0 bases, with 9 bases between. Germline V gene sequence: CDR1 SGHTS, CDR2 YDEGEE. The CDR3 nucleotides read TGTGCCAGCAGCCCAGGGTACAGCACAGATACGCAGTATTTT. Protein sequence: CASSPGYSTDTQYF.

V and J are TRBV11-1 and TRBJ2-7; D perhaps matches TRBD2 (6 bases). This CDR3 region has 13 residues. The germline V gene encodes CDR1 SGHAT and CDR2 FQDESV (reference sequence). Trimming pared 5 bases from V and 5 bases from J, leaving 13 bases between. CDR3 bases: TGTGCCAGCAGCCGGGGGTTTATCGACGAGCAGTACTTC. Translating it yields CASSRGFIDEQYF. Drawing the rest from reference TRBV11-1 and TRBJ2-7, the complete variable domain is EAEVAQSPRYKITEKSQAVAFWCDPISGHATLYWYRQILGQGPELLVQFQDESVVDDSQLPKDRFSAERLKGVDSTLKIQPAELGDSAMYLCASSRGFIDEQYFGPGTRLTVT.

The CDR3 DNA is TGTGCCAGCTCACCGACAGTGAACACTGAAGCTTTCTTT. It codes for CASSPTVNTEAFF. The chain has TRBV18 and TRBJ1-1, with a possible D match to TRBD1 (5 bases). CDR1 and CDR2 from the germline V gene are KGHSH and LQKENI. Trimming shortened V by 3 bases and J by 0 bases, and 5 bases separated the two germline ends. The CDR3 has 13 amino acids.

The rearrangement links TRBV29-1 to TRBJ2-1; 14 positions match TRBD2. Trimming took 2 bases from V and 4 from J; bases not matched to a gene: 7. This CDR3 region has 17 residues. CDR1 is SQVTM and CDR2 is ANQGSEA in the germline V gene. The CDR3 DNA follows: TGCAGCGTTGAAACCAGACTAGCGGGGGGGAGGTACAATGAGCAGTTCTTC. Translation: CSVETRLAGGRYNEQFF.

This chain connects TRBV5-1 to TRBJ2-5; the D is unclear. V lost 0 bases and J lost 4, with 16 bases in between. This CDR3 has 16 residues. CDR1 and CDR2 from the germline V gene are SGHRS and YFSETQ. The CDR3 is CASSLARLGTGETQYF. Written as DNA, the CDR3 is TGCGCCAGCAGCTTGGCCAGGTTGGGCACCGGAGAGACCCAGTACTTC.

This clone was recorded a few times. The J gene is TRBJ2-1, the V gene TRBV5-1, with TRBD2 matching over 13 bases. The CDR3 runs 16 residues. The V gene end was trimmed by 0 bases and the J gene end by 9 bases; junction bases not matched to a gene: 6. Germline V gene data show CDR1 as SGHRS and CDR2 as YFSETQ. The CDR3 here is CASSLGLAGGLSEQFF. The CDR3 DNA reads TGCGCCAGCAGCTTGGGACTAGCGGGAGGTTTAAGTGAGCAGTTCTTC.

This clone was observed once. This chain links TRBV28 with TRBJ2-7; 8 bases line up with TRBD2. This CDR3 is built from 13 residues. Trimming cost V 7 bases and J 2 bases; bases outside gene matches: 4. In germline, CDR1 is MDHEN, CDR2 SYDVKM. The CDR3 reads CASTAGGTYEQYF. DNA of the CDR3: TGTGCCAGCACCGCGGGAGGTACCTACGAGCAGTACTTC.

This chain uses TRBV29-1 with TRBJ1-4; 10 nucleotides align to TRBD1. Losses at the gene ends were 4 bases for V and 4 bases for J; bases not matched to a gene: 0. CDR3 size: 13 residues. The germline CDR1 and CDR2 sequences are SQVTM and ANQGSEA. For the CDR3, the DNA is TGCAGCGTTGGGACAGGGGGTAATGAAAAACTGTTTTTT. Protein product: CSVGTGGNEKLFF.